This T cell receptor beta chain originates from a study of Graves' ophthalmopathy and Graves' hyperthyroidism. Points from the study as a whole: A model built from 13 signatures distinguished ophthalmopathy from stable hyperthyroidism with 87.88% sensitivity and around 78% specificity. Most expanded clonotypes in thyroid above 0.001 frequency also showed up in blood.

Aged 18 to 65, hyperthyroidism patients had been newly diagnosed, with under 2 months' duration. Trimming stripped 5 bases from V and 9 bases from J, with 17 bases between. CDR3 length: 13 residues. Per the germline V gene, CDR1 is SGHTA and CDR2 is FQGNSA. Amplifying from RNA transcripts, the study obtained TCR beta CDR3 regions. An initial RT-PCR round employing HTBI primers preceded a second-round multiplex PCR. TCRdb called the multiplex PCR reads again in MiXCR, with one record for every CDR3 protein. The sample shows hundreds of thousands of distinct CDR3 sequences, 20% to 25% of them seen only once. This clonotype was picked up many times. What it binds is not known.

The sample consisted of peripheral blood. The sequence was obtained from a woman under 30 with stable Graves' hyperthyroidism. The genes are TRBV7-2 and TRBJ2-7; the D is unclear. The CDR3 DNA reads TGTGCCAGCAGCACACAGTTGGGGAACGGGCAGTACTTC. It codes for CASSTQLGNGQYF.